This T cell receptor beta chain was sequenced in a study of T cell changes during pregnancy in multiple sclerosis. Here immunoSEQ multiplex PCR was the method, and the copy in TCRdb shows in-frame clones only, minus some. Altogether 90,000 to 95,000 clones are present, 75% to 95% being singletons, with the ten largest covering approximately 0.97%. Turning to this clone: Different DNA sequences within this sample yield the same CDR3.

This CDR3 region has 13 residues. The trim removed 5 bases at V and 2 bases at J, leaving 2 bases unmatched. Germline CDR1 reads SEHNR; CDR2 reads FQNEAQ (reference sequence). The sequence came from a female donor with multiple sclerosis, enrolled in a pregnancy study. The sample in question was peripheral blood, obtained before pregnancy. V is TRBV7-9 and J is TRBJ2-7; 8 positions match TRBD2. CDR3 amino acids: CASSPLAAYEQYF. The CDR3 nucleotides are TGTGCCAGCAGCCCACTAGCGGCCTACGAGCAGTACTTC.